This T cell receptor (beta chain) was profiled in a study of blood T cell repertoires in COVID-19. As for the study in general: Acute-phase and convalescent COVID-19 samples originated in the United States, Italy and Spain. PBMCs, B-cell-depleted T cells, or T cells were the source of the cDNA or gDNA that made up the material.

In the study's own analysis: By means of reference gene primer amplification, nucleated cell counts were estimated. Clones were read by immunoSEQ multiplex PCR, and TCRdb kept only the in-frame ones, dropping some. The DNA was the basis for D and trimming; V, J and clone size are from that table. The sample includes some 17,000 clones, 87% of them seen just once. Sequenced input: peripheral blood. The clonotype was recovered from a man aged 50-60 years with active COVID-19.

The CDR3 sequence is CASSIDRGGPAKLFF. Here the CDR3 DNA reads TGTGCCAGTAGTATAGATCGAGGCGGGCCGGCAAAACTGTTTTTT. The V call is TRBV19, the J call TRBJ1-4; the D is unclear. The CDR3 runs 15 residues. The germline V and J ends were trimmed by 0 bases and 10 bases, with 15 bases remaining between them. The germline gives CDR1 LNHDA, CDR2 SQIVND (reference sequence).